This T cell receptor beta chain was sequenced for a study of radiotherapy plus CTLA-4 blockade in lung cancer. As for the study in general: Objective response was observed in about 19% of patients, and disease control in approximately 33%.

TCRdb's copy holds only in-frame clones and misses some; the assay was immunoSEQ multiplex PCR. The sample contains 45,000 to 60,000 clones, around 75% of which appear only once. On this clone itself: What it binds is unknown.

Study-wide results and limits: In blood, early T cell clone dynamics reportedly predicted response best, together with interferon-beta. After radiotherapy and ipilimumab, tumor-derived clones expanded in peripheral blood.

The study treated chemo-refractory metastatic non-small-cell lung cancer patients with focal radiation plus ipilimumab CTLA-4 blockade. Germline loops: CDR1 MGHRA, CDR2 YSYEKL. There are 14 residues in the CDR3. V dropped 2 bases and J dropped 1 base, with 9 bases sitting between them. The source was peripheral blood, collected from a patient treated with radiotherapy plus ipilimumab. The rearrangement uses TRBV4-1 and TRBJ2-7, with D possibly being TRBD2 (6 bases). The sequence came from a human donor with non-small cell lung cancer who had a complete response to radiotherapy plus ipilimumab. CDR3 in amino acids: CASSQPGLSYEQYF. The CDR3 bases are TGCGCCAGCAGCCAACCGGGACTGTCCTACGAGCAGTACTTC.